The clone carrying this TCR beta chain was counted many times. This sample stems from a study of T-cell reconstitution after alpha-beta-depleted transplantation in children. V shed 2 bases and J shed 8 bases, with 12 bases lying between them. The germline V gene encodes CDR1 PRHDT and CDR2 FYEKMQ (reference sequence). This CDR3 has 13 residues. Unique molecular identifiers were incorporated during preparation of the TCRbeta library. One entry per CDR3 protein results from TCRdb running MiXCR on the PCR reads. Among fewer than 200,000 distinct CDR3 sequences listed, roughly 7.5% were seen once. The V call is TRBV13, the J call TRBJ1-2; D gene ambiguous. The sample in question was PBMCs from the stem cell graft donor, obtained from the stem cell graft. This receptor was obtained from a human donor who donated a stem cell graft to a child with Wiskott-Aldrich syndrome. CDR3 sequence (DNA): TGTGCCAGCAGCTTAAACCTTCTGGGGGGCTACACCTTC. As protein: CASSLNLLGGYTF.